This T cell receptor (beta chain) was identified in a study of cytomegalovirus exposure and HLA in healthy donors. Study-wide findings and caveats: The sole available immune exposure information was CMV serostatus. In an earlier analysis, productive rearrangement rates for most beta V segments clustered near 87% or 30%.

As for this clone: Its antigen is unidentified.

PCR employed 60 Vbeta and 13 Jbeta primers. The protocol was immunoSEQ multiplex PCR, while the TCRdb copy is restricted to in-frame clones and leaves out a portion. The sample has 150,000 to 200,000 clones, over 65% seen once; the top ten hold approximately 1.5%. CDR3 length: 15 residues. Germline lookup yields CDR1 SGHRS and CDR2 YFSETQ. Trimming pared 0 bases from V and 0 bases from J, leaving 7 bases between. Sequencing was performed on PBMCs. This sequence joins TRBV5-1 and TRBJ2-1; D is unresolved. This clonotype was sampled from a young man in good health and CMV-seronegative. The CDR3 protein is CASSLVVSSYNEQFF. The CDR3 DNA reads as TGCGCCAGCAGCTTGGTGGTGAGCTCCTACAATGAGCAGTTCTTC.